These 22 T cell receptor beta chains originate from one sample sequenced in a study of technical replicates of blood from several donors. TCRdb keeps only in-frame clones here, not all; method: immunoSEQ multiplex PCR. The table lists 85,000 to 100,000 clones, about 96% of them singletons. Material: T cells isolated from PBMCs. The origin of the receptors is a human donor in good health.

The chain uses TRBV27 and TRBJ1-3; 12 nucleotides align to TRBD1. CDR1 and CDR2 (germline): MNHEY, SMNVEV (reference sequence). The J segment lost 3 bases and the V segment lost 3 bases, leaving 12 bases of the junction unmatched. This CDR3 is 19 amino acids long. CDR3 DNA: TGTGCCAGCAGTTTGAAACCCGGGACAGGGGGCGCGAATGGAAACACCATATATTTT. This sequence encodes CASSLKPGTGGANGNTIYF.

The genes are TRBV5-4 and TRBJ2-7; 12 bases line up with TRBD1. The trim removed 4 bases at V and 2 bases at J, leaving 7 bases unmatched. The CDR3 consists of 16 residues. CDR1 SGHNT and CDR2 YYREEE come from the germline V gene (reference sequence). The CDR3 region is CASSTSGTGGAYEQYF. The CDR3, as DNA: TGTGCCAGCAGCACCTCCGGGACAGGGGGCGCCTACGAGCAGTACTTC.

This chain uses TRBV10-3 with TRBJ1-5; possible D gene TRBD1, 6 bases. Looked up from germline, CDR1 is ENHRY and CDR2 is SYGVKD. The CDR3 runs to 15 residues. Trimming cost V 0 bases and J 1 base, with 7 bases left between them. The CDR3 region is CAISESGQSNQPQHF. DNA of the CDR3: TGTGCCATCAGTGAGTCGGGACAAAGCAATCAGCCCCAGCATTTT.

CDR3 nucleotides: TGTGCCAGCAGTGAATCCTCGGGGGTAGGGCACAATGAGCAGTTCTTC. This encodes CASSESSGVGHNEQFF. This chain connects TRBV25-1 to TRBJ2-1; possible D gene TRBD2, 6 bases. CDR3 length: 16 residues. The V gene's germline CDR1 is MGHDK and CDR2 SYGVNS. With 1 base removed from V and 5 bases from J, the gap between germline ends came to 15 bases. The full variable domain, rest sourced from reference TRBV25-1 and TRBJ2-1, is EADIYQTPRYLVIGTGKKITLECSQTMGHDKMYWYQQDPGMELHLIHYSYGVNSTEKGDLSSESTVSRIRTEHFPLTLESARPSHTSQYLCASSESSGVGHNEQFFGPGTRLTVL.

This rearrangement joins TRBV6-1 to TRBJ1-2; the D is unclear. The CDR3 consists of 14 residues. The V gene lost 6 bases and the J gene lost 4 bases, with 15 bases spanning the gap. The V gene's germline CDR1 is MNHNS and CDR2 SASEGT. The DNA for the CDR3 is TGTGCCAGCAGGGGGAGAGTCGTGTTCTATGGCTACACCTTC. Translation: CASRGRVVFYGYTF.

The rearrangement joins TRBV28 to TRBJ1-1; 7 positions agree with TRBD1. Germline CDR1 and CDR2: MDHEN and SYDVKM. CDR3 length equals 14 residues. V shed 7 bases and J 5 bases; nucleotides not matched to a gene: 10. CDR3 in amino acids: CASTRQGSTTEAFF. The CDR3 bases are TGTGCCAGCACCCGACAGGGCTCAACGACTGAAGCTTTCTTT.

V and J are TRBV9 and TRBJ2-3; no definite D call. Between the trimmed V and J ends, which lost 0 bases and 4 bases, there was a span of 15 bases. The CDR3 is 16 amino acids. Germline V gives CDR1 SGDLS, CDR2 YYNGEE. The CDR3 region is CASSVVAASWADTQYF. CDR3 nucleotide sequence: TGTGCCAGCAGCGTAGTGGCAGCTAGTTGGGCAGATACGCAGTATTTT. The full variable domain, in which reference TRBV9 and TRBJ2-3 provide the parts outside the CDR3, is DSGVTQTPKHLITATGQRVTLRCSPRSGDLSVYWYQQSLDQGLQFLIQYYNGEERAKGNILERFSAQQFPDLHSELNLSSLELGDSALYFCASSVVAASWADTQYFGPGTRLTVL.

V usage is TRBV6-1 and J usage is TRBJ2-7; possibly TRBD1 for D (5 bases). The V gene lost 6 bases and the J gene lost 0 bases, with 12 bases spanning the gap. Per germline, CDR1 MNHNS and CDR2 SASEGT. This CDR3 spans 14 amino acids. DNA of the CDR3: TGTGCCAGCAGGGGGCAGGTCCTCTCCTACGAGCAGTACTTC. It codes for CASRGQVLSYEQYF.

The chain carries TRBV5-4 and TRBJ2-3; 13 nucleotides line up with TRBD2. V lost 3 bases, J lost 2 bases, and 3 bases stayed unmatched. Germline assignment: CDR1 SGHNT and CDR2 YYREEE (reference sequence). The CDR3 consists of 16 residues. CDR3 amino acids: CASSSGLAGPTDTQYF. As DNA, the CDR3 is TGTGCCAGCAGCTCGGGACTAGCGGGACCCACAGATACGCAGTATTTT.

The chain recombines TRBV7-3 with TRBJ1-1, with unresolved D. Germline CDR1 and CDR2: SGHTA and FQGTGA. Between the trimmed V and J ends, which lost 5 bases and 0 bases, there was a span of 7 bases. The CDR3 runs to 13 residues. CDR3 coding DNA: TGTGCCAGCAGCACTTTTATGAACACTGAAGCTTTCTTT. Encoded protein: CASSTFMNTEAFF.

This clone was counted a single time. This chain links TRBV19 with TRBJ1-5; the D gene is possibly TRBD1 (5 bases). CDR1 and CDR2 from the germline V gene are LNHDA and SQIVND (reference sequence). V was clipped by 11 bases and J by 5 bases, with 16 bases between them. The CDR3 is made up of 13 amino acids. The CDR3, as DNA: TGTGCCGTATCCAGGGTATGGGATCAGCCCCAGCATTTT. It yields the protein CAVSRVWDQPQHF.

The table lists this clone with a few counts. This chain connects TRBV4-1 to TRBJ1-5, with TRBD1 identical over 7 bases. CDR1 and CDR2 from the germline V gene are MGHRA and YSYEKL. Losses at the gene ends were 3 bases for V and 16 bases for J; bases not matched to a gene: 9. This CDR3 region has 12 residues. CDR3 protein: CASSHPGGQSHF. Written as DNA, the CDR3 is TGCGCCAGCAGCCACCCAGGGGGACAGAGTCATTTT.

The gene calls are TRBV5-1 and TRBJ1-3; D is unresolved. CDR3 length: 15 amino acids. With 0 bases removed from V and 1 base from J, the gap between germline ends came to 8 bases. Looked up from germline, CDR1 is SGHRS and CDR2 is YFSETQ. Here the CDR3 DNA reads TGCGCCAGCAGCTTGGCACGGGATTCTGGAAACACCATATATTTT. Translated: CASSLARDSGNTIYF. Based on the CDR3 plus reference TRBV5-1 and TRBJ1-3, the full variable domain is KAGVTQTPRYLIKTRGQQVTLSCSPISGHRSVSWYQQTPGQGLQFLFEYFSETQRNKGNFPGRFSGRQFSNSRSEMNVSTLELGDSALYLCASSLARDSGNTIYFGEGSWLTVV.

The chain uses TRBV20-1 and TRBJ2-1; D might be TRBD1 (5 bases). The CDR3 covers 11 residues. The germline V gene encodes CDR1 DFQATT and CDR2 SNEGSKA (reference sequence). V was cut by 6 bases and J by 4 bases, with 7 bases left in between. CDR3 amino acids: CSARDYNEQFF. Here the CDR3 DNA reads TGCAGTGCCAGGGATTACAATGAGCAGTTCTTC.

The rearrangement links TRBV10-1 to TRBJ2-7, with 8 nucleotides matching TRBD1. The CDR3 has 15 amino acids. Germline trimming cut 3 bases from V and 4 bases from J; bases unmatched to any gene: 8. The germline V gene has CDR1 WNHNN and CDR2 SYGVQD (reference sequence). Written as DNA, the CDR3 is TGCGCCAGCAGTGAAGGACAGGGAAACAAGTACGAGCAGTACTTC. This translates into CASSEGQGNKYEQYF.

This clone occurred once. The chain carries TRBV6-4 and TRBJ2-7; TRBD1 matches 7 bases. V trimming: 2 bases; J trimming: 6 bases; junction bases outside the gene matches: 4. Germline V gene data show CDR1 as MRHNA and CDR2 as SNTAGT. This CDR3 is 13 amino acids long. The DNA for the CDR3 is TGTGCCAGCAGTGACGGACAGGCCAGCGAGCAGTACTTC. Translated: CASSDGQASEQYF.

V and J are TRBV10-2 and TRBJ1-5, with D perhaps matching TRBD1 (5 bases). Germline values: CDR1 WSHSY, CDR2 SAAADI. V lost 5 bases and J 5 bases, leaving 13 bases between the germline ends. CDR3 length: 14 residues. For the CDR3, the DNA is TGCGCCAGCAGTAGAACAGGTACGGATCAGCCCCAGCATTTT. This codes for CASSRTGTDQPQHF.

For the CDR3, the DNA is TGTGCCAGCAGCAGCCGACTAGCAACGAGCGGGGAGCTGTTTTTT. Its translation: CASSSRLATSGELFF. This chain joins TRBV5-4 and TRBJ2-2; 7 bases agree with TRBD2. Trimming took 4 bases from V and 7 from J; bases not matched to a gene: 10. The CDR3 is 15 amino acids. CDR1 and CDR2 (germline): SGHNT, YYREEE (reference sequence).

The chain couples TRBV5-1 to TRBJ2-1; 8 bases are shared with TRBD2. Germline V gives CDR1 SGHRS, CDR2 YFSETQ. The trim removed 1 base at V and 4 bases at J, leaving 10 bases unmatched. CDR3 size: 17 residues. CDR3 coding DNA: TGCGCCAGCAGCTTGAGAGGTAGCGGGACACCTTACAATGAGCAGTTCTTC. Encoded protein: CASSLRGSGTPYNEQFF.

J is TRBJ1-1 and V is TRBV20-1; D is uncertain. V was shortened by 2 bases and J by 8 bases, with 6 bases between the two germline ends. The CDR3 runs 10 residues. CDR1 and CDR2 (germline): DFQATT, SNEGSKA (reference sequence). CDR3 residues: CSARTTEAFF. The DNA for the CDR3 is TGCAGTGCTAGAACCACAGAAGCTTTCTTT.

This chain joins TRBV27 and TRBJ2-7; D unresolved. Trimming removed 0 bases at V and 5 bases at J, with 11 bases between. The CDR3 runs to 14 residues. Germline assignment: CDR1 MNHEY and CDR2 SMNVEV (reference sequence). CDR3 sequence: CASSLSVDFNEQYF. The CDR3 region has the DNA TGTGCCAGCAGTTTATCGGTAGATTTTAACGAGCAGTACTTC.

The J gene is TRBJ2-7, the V gene TRBV7-9, with 10 bases that match TRBD2. J lost 3 bases, V lost 4 bases, and 3 bases had no gene match. This CDR3 has 14 residues. Germline loops: CDR1 SEHNR, CDR2 FQNEAQ (reference sequence). The CDR3 protein is CASSSRTSGYEQYF. CDR3 nucleotide sequence: TGTGCCAGCAGCTCCCGGACTAGCGGCTACGAGCAGTACTTC.